These 31 T cell receptor beta chains share one sample of origin, sequenced in a study of post-analysis software for immune sequencing data (dated by TCRdb to between 2015 and 2016). The investigation overall reported the following: Roughly 5 TRBV segments, including TRBV5-6, TRBV5-1 and TRBV20-1, were significantly more frequent in patients than controls.

These receptors are not linked to any known antigen. The library was obtained by PCR. The instrument was an Illumina HiSeq 2500. Unique molecular identifiers were incorporated into TCR beta cDNA libraries to reduce PCR and sequencing biases. The public reads were reanalyzed by TCRdb: fastp trimming at Q25, MiXCR alignment, in-frame beta chains only. Identical CDR3 proteins give one entry, which carries the most common genes and DNA. This sample has 750,000 to 900,000 distinct CDR3 sequences in its table, and around 45% of those were observed once. The top ten clones comprise roughly 4.9% of the sample. Source material: blood. The receptors derive from a girl aged 5-17 years with multiple sclerosis.

Note on this clonotype: A read error may account for a junction end that differs from germline. The V call is TRBV20-1, the J call TRBJ2-2; no clear D gene. The CDR3 is 13 residues long. Germline loops: CDR1 DFQATT, CDR2 SNEGSKA (reference sequence). In nucleotides, the CDR3 is TGCAGTGCTAGACTCGCGAACACCGAGGAGCTGTTTTTT. Translation: CSARLANTEELFF.

In this sample, this clonotype turned up a few times. This chain uses TRBV7-3 with TRBJ2-7, with 10 bases matching TRBD1. The CDR3 length is 15 residues. Germline CDR1 reads SGHTA; CDR2 reads FQGTGA. V trimming: 5 bases; J trimming: 4 bases; junction bases outside the gene matches: 8. The CDR3 coding sequence is TGTGCCAGCAGCCAAAGCGGGACAGGGGCGTACGAGCAGTACTTC. Protein product: CASSQSGTGAYEQYF.

The chain joins TRBV7-2 to TRBJ2-5; either TRBD1 or TRBD2 may supply D (6 bases each). The CDR3 is made up of 13 amino acids. The germline V gene has CDR1 SGHTA and CDR2 FQGNSA. V was cut by 5 bases and J by 7 bases, with 14 bases left in between. Here the CDR3 reads CASSSVGGGTQYF. CDR3 sequence (DNA): TGTGCCAGCAGCAGCGTAGGGGGAGGGACCCAGTACTTC.

The chain is built from TRBV20-1 and TRBJ1-5; 8 bases map to TRBD1. The CDR3 runs 15 residues. Germline assignment: CDR1 DFQATT and CDR2 SNEGSKA (reference sequence). V was clipped by 6 bases and J by 11 bases; unmatched bases: 18. For the CDR3, the DNA is TGCAGTGCCCAGCTGGGGACAGGATATCAATTGGCCCAGCATTTT. Amino acids: CSAQLGTGYQLAQHF.

This clonotype was counted a few times. The chain carries TRBV20-1 and TRBJ2-7, with TRBD1 matching over 9 bases. The germline V gene encodes CDR1 DFQATT and CDR2 SNEGSKA (reference sequence). J lost 2 bases, V lost 7 bases, and 3 bases had no gene match. The CDR3 runs 12 residues. CDR3 nucleotide sequence: TGCAGTGGTGGACAGGGGACCTACGAGCAGTACTTC. Its translation is CSGGQGTYEQYF.

This clonotype was seen only a few times. The chain has TRBV6-5 and TRBJ1-1; no clear D gene. CDR3 length: 15 residues. V lost 2 bases and J lost 0, with 10 bases in between. Germline values: CDR1 MNHEY, CDR2 SVGAGI. The CDR3 coding sequence is TGTGCCAGCAGTTACAACAGCCGGGTGAACACTGAAGCTTTCTTT. This sequence encodes CASSYNSRVNTEAFF.

The chain carries TRBV7-9 and TRBJ1-5; D gene unclear. Germline assignment: CDR1 SEHNR and CDR2 FQNEAQ (reference sequence). V lost 5 bases and J lost 15, with 17 bases in between. The CDR3 runs 12 residues. The CDR3 here is CASSLGSRAGHF. In DNA, the CDR3 is TGTGCCAGCAGCCTCGGGAGTAGGGCTGGGCATTTT.

The V gene is TRBV12-3 or TRBV12-4, the J gene TRBJ2-1, with 7 bases identical to TRBD1. V shed 3 bases, J shed 9 bases, and the junction held 5 bases outside the gene matches. This CDR3 has 13 residues. This CDR3 is CASSFDRVGEQFF. In nucleotides, the CDR3 is TGTGCCAGCAGTTTTGACAGGGTTGGTGAGCAGTTCTTC.

The rearrangement joins TRBV6-2 or TRBV6-3 to TRBJ2-4; D not certain. TRBJ2-5 explains the end of the DNA better; the J call may be wrong. Looked up from germline, CDR1 is MNHEY and CDR2 is SVGEGT. There are 17 residues in the CDR3. CDR3 region: CASIKSRTVEVGETQYF. CDR3 nucleotide sequence: TGTGCCAGCATTAAGAGCCGGACGGTAGAGGTTGGAGAGACCCAGTACTTC.

J is TRBJ2-1 and V is TRBV4-3; TRBD1 agrees at 9 bases. Germline CDR1 and CDR2: LGHNA and YSLEER. Trimming at V came to 2 bases and at J to 2 bases, leaving 7 bases not matched to a gene. The CDR3 is 17 residues long. The CDR3, as DNA: TGCGCCAGCAGCCAACGTCCCGGGACAGGGCCCTACAATGAGCAGTTCTTC. Protein: CASSQRPGTGPYNEQFF.

This sequence joins TRBV2 and TRBJ1-2; D is ambiguous. This CDR3 contains 16 residues. The ends were cut back, 6 bases at V and 8 bases at J, with 25 bases in the middle. Per germline, CDR1 SNHLY and CDR2 FYNNEI. The CDR3 loop reads CASRALLDGKERGYTF. CDR3 coding DNA: TGTGCCAGCAGGGCCCTCCTCGACGGGAAGGAGAGAGGCTACACCTTC.

This sequence joins TRBV4-1 and TRBJ2-3; TRBD2 agrees at 13 bases. Trimming at V came to 2 bases and at J to 2 bases, leaving 7 bases not matched to a gene. The germline V gene has CDR1 MGHRA and CDR2 YSYEKL. This CDR3 comprises 18 residues. CDR3 nucleotides: TGCGCCAGCAGCCAAACGGACGGGACTAGCGGGGACACAGATACGCAGTATTTT. Its translation: CASSQTDGTSGDTDTQYF.

There are a few counts of this clonotype. The rearrangement links TRBV7-9 to TRBJ2-3, with unresolved D. The V gene's germline CDR1 is SEHNR and CDR2 FQNEAQ (reference sequence). Trimming pared 5 bases from V and 0 bases from J, leaving 15 bases between. This CDR3 is built from 16 residues. CDR3 residues: CASSPPRTGSTDTQYF. Written as DNA, the CDR3 is TGTGCCAGCAGCCCCCCTCGTACCGGTAGCACAGATACGCAGTATTTT.

This rearrangement joins TRBV6-2 or TRBV6-3 to TRBJ2-7, with D perhaps matching TRBD1 or TRBD2 (5 bases each). Germline V lookup: CDR1 MNHEY, CDR2 SVGEGT. This CDR3 has 13 residues. V was cut by 2 bases and J by 2 bases, with 7 bases left in between. The CDR3 region is CASSYGDPYEQYF. CDR3 DNA: TGTGCCAGCAGTTACGGGGACCCCTACGAGCAGTACTTC.

This clonotype was detected a few times. CDR3 protein: CASSLVAGGSYNEQFF. CDR3 nucleotide sequence: TGTGCCAGCAGTTTGGTAGCGGGAGGGTCCTACAATGAGCAGTTCTTC. The J gene is TRBJ2-1, the V gene TRBV12-3 or TRBV12-4, with 11 nucleotides matching TRBD2. CDR3 length equals 16 residues. V lost 3 bases to trimming and J lost 1 base; unmatched junction nucleotides: 2.

The chain links TRBV28 to TRBJ2-5, with D possibly being TRBD1 (5 bases). CDR3 size: 22 residues. Germline V gene lookup returns CDR1 MDHEN and CDR2 SYDVKM. V was cut by 1 base and J by 7 bases, with 37 bases left in between. The CDR3 DNA is TGTGCCAGCAGTTTATCCCCTCTCCAACCATCTCCTGAGAGATTGGGGCTAGGGACCCAGTACTTC. Translating gives CASSLSPLQPSPERLGLGTQYF.

This clonotype was observed a few times. The chain couples TRBV29-1 to TRBJ2-3; TRBD1 might be the D (6 bases). CDR3 size: 14 residues. V lost 7 bases and J lost 0, with 14 bases in between. Germline loops: CDR1 SQVTM, CDR2 ANQGSEA. The chain's CDR3 is CSASPRGSTDTQYF. Here the CDR3 DNA reads TGCAGCGCATCACCCAGGGGTAGCACAGATACGCAGTATTTT.

J is TRBJ1-2 and V is TRBV14, with 9 bases lining up with TRBD1. Germline-derived CDR1 and CDR2 are SGHDN and FVKESK. Trimming at V came to 4 bases and at J to 1 base, leaving 4 bases not matched to a gene. The CDR3 sequence is 15 residues long. In DNA, the CDR3 is TGTGCCAGCAGCCTCGGACAGGGGATTAACTATGGCTACACCTTC. Translating gives CASSLGQGINYGYTF.

In its sample, this clonotype was seen a few times. The rearrangement uses TRBV7-2 and TRBJ2-3; D not resolved. The germline gives CDR1 SGHTA, CDR2 FQGNSA. The CDR3 has 14 amino acids. Trimming left V 2 bases short and J 0 bases short, with 6 bases between. CDR3 in amino acids: CASSLRLSTDTQYF. The CDR3 DNA reads as TGTGCCAGCAGCTTAAGGCTCAGCACAGATACGCAGTATTTT. Together with reference TRBV7-2 and TRBJ2-3, the CDR3 gives the full variable domain: GAGVSQSPSNKVTEKGKDVELRCDPISGHTALYWYRQSLGQGLEFLIYFQGNSAPDKSGLPSDRFSAERTGGSVSTLTIQRTQQEDSAVYLCASSLRLSTDTQYFGPGTRLTVL.

This sequence joins TRBV20-1 and TRBJ2-1; 11 bases map to TRBD2. Trimming cost V 3 bases and J 3 bases; bases outside gene matches: 1. Per the germline V gene, CDR1 is DFQATT and CDR2 is SNEGSKA (reference sequence). The CDR3 has 14 amino acids. CDR3: CSARTSGDYNEQFF. The CDR3 DNA is TGCAGTGCTAGGACTAGCGGGGACTACAATGAGCAGTTCTTC.

About this clonotype itself: One end of the junction is discordant with germline, which a read error may explain. The chain has TRBV3-1 and TRBJ2-1; 9 nucleotides align to TRBD2. Looked up from germline, CDR1 is LGHDT and CDR2 is YNNKEL (reference sequence). This CDR3 has 16 residues. CDR3 nucleotides: TGTGCCAGCAGCCAAGATCTAGCGGGGTCCTACAATGAGCAGCTCTTC. Its protein is CASSQDLAGSYNEQLF.

V and J are TRBV7-2 and TRBJ2-3, with TRBD1 as a possible D gene (6 bases). Trimming shortened V by 3 bases and J by 5 bases, and 18 bases separated the two germline ends. This CDR3 is 16 amino acids long. Germline CDR1 SGHTA, CDR2 FQGNSA. The CDR3 DNA is TGTGCCAGCAGCTTTACCCCAATACAGGGTATAGATACGCAGTATTTT. Its translation: CASSFTPIQGIDTQYF.

The J gene is TRBJ1-5, the V gene TRBV20-1; no reliable D call. The V gene lost 2 bases and the J gene lost 4 bases, with 9 bases spanning the gap. The CDR3 is 13 amino acids. From germline, CDR1 is DFQATT and CDR2 SNEGSKA (reference sequence). Written as DNA, the CDR3 is TGCAGTGCTAGAAGGGAGCGGAATCAGCCCCAGCATTTT. Amino acids: CSARRERNQPQHF.

The CDR3 spells CASSNDPGLATYEQYF. CDR3 nucleotides: TGTGCCAGCAGCAACGATCCCGGACTAGCGACCTACGAGCAGTACTTC. This chain connects TRBV14 to TRBJ2-7; 9 nucleotides line up with TRBD2. The CDR3 runs 16 residues. V was pared by 5 bases and J by 2 bases, with 10 bases of the junction left unmatched. Germline lookup yields CDR1 SGHDN and CDR2 FVKESK.

This clonotype was picked up a small number of times. The rearrangement joins TRBV10-3 to TRBJ1-5; 7 bases match TRBD1. V shed 4 bases and J 9 bases; nucleotides not matched to a gene: 6. The CDR3 runs to 13 residues. Germline CDR1 and CDR2: ENHRY and SYGVKD. CDR3 DNA sequence: TGTGCCATCAGTGGGACAGGCCTCGGGCCCCAGCATTTT. It yields the protein CAISGTGLGPQHF.

This clonotype occurred a few times. CDR3 in amino acids: CASSWSGSGFPEQFF. Here the CDR3 DNA reads TGTGCCAGCAGCTGGAGCGGGAGCGGTTTCCCTGAGCAGTTCTTC. The chain uses TRBV7-9 and TRBJ2-1, with 8 bases identical to TRBD2. V dropped 4 bases and J dropped 9; count of bases not matched to a gene: 11. CDR3 length: 15 amino acids. Germline assignment: CDR1 SEHNR and CDR2 FQNEAQ (reference sequence). The variable domain in full, with the rest retrieved from reference TRBV7-9 and TRBJ2-1, is DTGVSQNPRHKITKRGQNVTFRCDPISEHNRLYWYRQTLGQGPEFLTYFQNEAQLEKSRLLSDRFSAERPKGSFSTLEIQRTEQGDSAMYLCASSWSGSGFPEQFFGPGTRLTVL.

V is TRBV7-6 and J is TRBJ2-1; possibly TRBD2 for D (6 bases). The germline gives CDR1 SGHVS, CDR2 FNYEAQ. Between the trimmed V and J ends, which lost 4 bases and 3 bases, there was a span of 13 bases. The length of the CDR3 is 15 residues. The CDR3 loop is CASSWGEALYNEQFF. Written as DNA, the CDR3 is TGTGCCAGCAGCTGGGGGGAGGCGCTCTACAATGAGCAGTTCTTC.

This clonotype was recorded a few times. The chain employs TRBV20-1 and TRBJ2-5; TRBD2 aligns across 9 bases. The V gene's germline CDR1 is DFQATT and CDR2 SNEGSKA (reference sequence). This CDR3 has 16 residues. After removal of 1 base from V and 4 bases from J, the junction contained 10 bases not matched to a gene. This CDR3 is CSARGAAGLARETQYF. The CDR3 DNA reads as TGCAGTGCTAGAGGCGCGGCGGGACTAGCTCGAGAGACCCAGTACTTC.

The chain employs TRBV15 and TRBJ2-1, with D perhaps being TRBD1 or TRBD2 (6 bases each). V was cut by 5 bases and J by 2 bases, with 13 bases left in between. Germline CDR1 LNHNV, CDR2 YYDKDF (reference sequence). CDR3 length equals 15 residues. The CDR3 region has the DNA TGTGCCACCAGCGATAACAGGGAGGCCTACAATGAGCAGTTCTTC. Translated: CATSDNREAYNEQFF.

The J gene is TRBJ2-5, the V gene TRBV4-3; 7 bases line up with TRBD2. The trim removed 3 bases at V and 5 bases at J, leaving 9 bases unmatched. Germline lookup yields CDR1 LGHNA and CDR2 YSLEER. The CDR3 contains 15 residues. The CDR3 DNA reads as TGCGCCAGCAGCCAGCGACTAGGGGAGGGGGAGACCCAGTACTTC. This codes for CASSQRLGEGETQYF.

The V and J genes are TRBV28 and TRBJ1-4; 9 positions agree with TRBD1. The V segment lost 4 bases and the J segment 10 bases; nucleotides outside the gene matches: 13. CDR3 size: 16 residues. Germline V lookup: CDR1 MDHEN, CDR2 SYDVKM. The CDR3 DNA follows: TGTGCCAGCAGTTCGGACTCCGGGACAGGGTGGGGAAAACTGTTTTTT. Translation gives CASSSDSGTGWGKLFF. Combining the CDR3 with reference TRBV28 and TRBJ1-4 gives the whole variable domain DVKVTQSSRYLVKRTGEKVFLECVQDMDHENMFWYRQDPGLGLRLIYFSYDVKMKEKGDIPEGYSVSREKKERFSLILESASTNQTSMYLCASSSDSGTGWGKLFFGSGTQLSVL.